Listed below are T cell receptor beta chains from one sample, sequenced in a study of T cell repertoires in ileal Crohn's disease. Profiled with immunoSEQ multiplex PCR; TCRdb holds only in-frame clones, not every one. The data hold approximately 11,000 clones, with less than 85% observed a single time. The specimen sequenced was ileal tissue. All receptors derive from an adult with Crohn's disease. CDR3s include the opening cysteine and the closing phenylalanine or tryptophan. Each record gives: D gene, V gene, J gene, clone size, CDR3 DNA, CDR3 protein. D genes are given only for firm matches. Clone size appears in some rows only: once, few, many, or a class for an expanded clone.

D gene: -
V gene: TRBV7-9
J gene: TRBJ1-2
clone size: medium-sized
CDR3 DNA: TGTGCCAGCAGCCCCGACAGCTATGGCTACACCTTC
CDR3 protein: CASSPDSYGYTF

D gene: -
V gene: TRBV19
J gene: TRBJ2-2
clone size: few
CDR3 DNA: TGTGCCAGTAGTCGGACCGGGGAGCTGTTTTTT
CDR3 protein: CASSRTGELFF

D gene: -
V gene: TRBV5-1
J gene: TRBJ1-2
clone size: -
CDR3 DNA: TGCGCCAGCAGCTTGGTTGTTGGGCACTCCGTGCCCGGCTACACCTTC
CDR3 protein: CASSLVVGHSVPGYTF

D gene: TRBD2
V gene: TRBV5-8
J gene: TRBJ2-1
clone size: -
CDR3 DNA: TGTGCCAGTCGCAACCTAGCGGGGATCTACAATGAGCAGTTCTTC
CDR3 protein: CASRNLAGIYNEQFF

D gene: -
V gene: TRBV2
J gene: TRBJ2-2
clone size: -
CDR3 DNA: TGTGCCAGCAGTGAAGCGCGGAGGGCCCCAGCCGGGGAGCTGTTTTTT
CDR3 protein: CASSEARRAPAGELFF

D gene: TRBD1
V gene: TRBV4-1
J gene: TRBJ1-2
clone size: -
CDR3 DNA: TGCGCCAGCAGCCACCCGCGGGACAGGGGTAACTATGGCTACACCTTC
CDR3 protein: CASSHPRDRGNYGYTF

D gene: -
V gene: TRBV2
J gene: TRBJ1-1
clone size: -
CDR3 DNA: TGTGCCAGCAGTGGACGGCAGCCGGGATGGAACACTGAAGCTTTCTTT
CDR3 protein: CASSGRQPGWNTEAFF

D gene: -
V gene: TRBV5-6
J gene: TRBJ1-1
clone size: -
CDR3 DNA: TGTGCCAGCAGCGTACAGGGCGTTTACACTGAAGCTTTCTTT
CDR3 protein: CASSVQGVYTEAFF

D gene: -
V gene: TRBV21-1
J gene: TRBJ1-6
clone size: -
CDR3 DNA: TGTGCCAGCAGCTCAAACACAGGGTGGAATTCACCCCTCCACTTT
CDR3 protein: CASSSNTGWNSPLHF

D gene: TRBD1
V gene: TRBV7-9
J gene: TRBJ1-1
clone size: -
CDR3 DNA: TGTGCCAGCGGGAACAGGGGGCGGAACACTGAAGCTTTCTTT
CDR3 protein: CASGNRGRNTEAFF

D gene: TRBD1
V gene: TRBV28
J gene: TRBJ1-6
clone size: -
CDR3 DNA: TGTGCCAGCAGTAAACAGGGGTATAATTCACCCCTCCACTTT
CDR3 protein: CASSKQGYNSPLHF

D gene: TRBD1
V gene: TRBV18
J gene: TRBJ1-2
clone size: few
CDR3 DNA: TGTGCCAGCTCCCAAGGACAGGAATATGGCTACACCTTC
CDR3 protein: CASSQGQEYGYTF

D gene: -
V gene: TRBV25-1
J gene: TRBJ1-4
clone size: -
CDR3 DNA: TGTGCCAGCGGCAGGGCAACTAATGAAAAACTGTTTTTT
CDR3 protein: CASGRATNEKLFF

D gene: TRBD2
V gene: TRBV5-4
J gene: TRBJ2-2
clone size: -
CDR3 DNA: TGTGCCAGCAGCTTGGATGGGGAGGGCACCGGGGAGCTGTTTTTT
CDR3 protein: CASSLDGEGTGELFF

D gene: -
V gene: TRBV5-1
J gene: TRBJ2-2
clone size: -
CDR3 DNA: TGCGCCAGCAGCCCTGGACAGATCAACACCGGGGAGCTGTTTTTT
CDR3 protein: CASSPGQINTGELFF

D gene: TRBD2
V gene: TRBV5-1
J gene: TRBJ2-7
clone size: -
CDR3 DNA: TGCGCCAGCAGCTTGGGTCTAGCGGGGGGGAATACTTATGAGCAGTACTTC
CDR3 protein: CASSLGLAGGNTYEQYF

D gene: TRBD1
V gene: TRBV18
J gene: TRBJ1-3
clone size: -
CDR3 DNA: TGTGCCAGCTCACCATCCCCCCCAGGGGGTGGAAACACCATATATTTT
CDR3 protein: CASSPSPPGGGNTIYF

D gene: -
V gene: TRBV19
J gene: TRBJ1-1
clone size: -
CDR3 DNA: TGTGCCACGGGAAGAAACAGGGACGGAACTGAAGCTTTCTTT
CDR3 protein: CATGRNRDGTEAFF

D gene: -
V gene: TRBV9
J gene: TRBJ1-2
clone size: -
CDR3 DNA: TGTGCCAGCAGCTCCAGACAGAGTGGCTACACCTTC
CDR3 protein: CASSSRQSGYTF

D gene: TRBD1
V gene: TRBV9
J gene: TRBJ2-1
clone size: few
CDR3 DNA: TGTGCCAGCAGCGTGGACAGGGGGCGCAATGAGCAGTTCTTC
CDR3 protein: CASSVDRGRNEQFF

D gene: -
V gene: TRBV5-4
J gene: TRBJ2-5
clone size: -
CDR3 DNA: TGTGCCAGCAGCAGAACAGGAGGGGAGACCCAGTACTTC
CDR3 protein: CASSRTGGETQYF

D gene: TRBD1
V gene: TRBV30
J gene: TRBJ1-5
clone size: once
CDR3 DNA: TGTGCCTGGAGTGTACACCCGACAGGGGTGAATCAGCCCCAGCATTTT
CDR3 protein: CAWSVHPTGVNQPQHF

D gene: TRBD1
V gene: TRBV7-2
J gene: TRBJ1-5
clone size: -
CDR3 DNA: TGTGCCAGCAGCCTCAACCTCCGGGACAGTAGCAATCAGCCCCAGCATTTT
CDR3 protein: CASSLNLRDSSNQPQHF

D gene: -
V gene: TRBV5-1
J gene: TRBJ1-1
clone size: -
CDR3 DNA: TGCGCCAGCAGCTTGAATACAGTTGAAGCTTTCTTT
CDR3 protein: CASSLNTVEAFF

D gene: -
V gene: TRBV18
J gene: TRBJ1-1
clone size: -
CDR3 DNA: TGTGCCAGCTCACCAAAGGCCGGACAGTTTGAAGCTTTCTTT
CDR3 protein: CASSPKAGQFEAFF

D gene: TRBD1
V gene: TRBV27
J gene: TRBJ1-6
clone size: -
CDR3 DNA: TGTGCCAGCAGTTTCAGTTTTGGGACAGCAAATTCACCCCTCCACTTT
CDR3 protein: CASSFSFGTANSPLHF

D gene: TRBD1
V gene: TRBV6-5
J gene: TRBJ1-3
clone size: once
CDR3 DNA: TGTGCCAGCGAAACCAACAGGGGGAACACCATATATTTT
CDR3 protein: CASETNRGNTIYF

D gene: TRBD1
V gene: TRBV12-5
J gene: TRBJ2-7
clone size: -
CDR3 DNA: TGTGCTAGTGGCACGACAGGGGGCCGGCAGCAGTACTTC
CDR3 protein: CASGTTGGRQQYF

D gene: -
V gene: TRBV5-1
J gene: TRBJ1-3
clone size: -
CDR3 DNA: TGCGCCAGCAGCTTAGACATCTCTGGAAACACCATATATTTT
CDR3 protein: CASSLDISGNTIYF

D gene: -
V gene: TRBV7-9
J gene: TRBJ1-1
clone size: -
CDR3 DNA: TGTGCCAGCAGCTCTCAGGGAAACACTGAAGCTTTCTTT
CDR3 protein: CASSSQGNTEAFF

D gene: TRBD1
V gene: TRBV6-1
J gene: TRBJ2-1
clone size: -
CDR3 DNA: TGTGCCAGCAGTGATAGACAGGGGGACTACAATGAGCAGTTCTTC
CDR3 protein: CASSDRQGDYNEQFF

D gene: -
V gene: TRBV15
J gene: TRBJ2-1
clone size: -
CDR3 DNA: TGTGCCACCAGCAGAGGCGGCCAGGGGTCCTACAATGAGCAGTTCTTC
CDR3 protein: CATSRGGQGSYNEQFF

D gene: TRBD2
V gene: TRBV10-3
J gene: TRBJ2-3
clone size: -
CDR3 DNA: TGTGCCATCAGTGATCGGCGGGGGGGGTCGGGAGATACGCAGTATTTT
CDR3 protein: CAISDRRGGSGDTQYF

D gene: -
V gene: TRBV5-1
J gene: TRBJ1-4
clone size: -
CDR3 DNA: TGCGCCAGCAGACTTAATGAAAAACTGTTTTTT
CDR3 protein: CASRLNEKLFF

D gene: -
V gene: TRBV29-1
J gene: TRBJ1-4
clone size: -
CDR3 DNA: TGCAGCGTTGTGGGCCGAGAAAAACTGTTTTTT
CDR3 protein: CSVVGREKLFF

D gene: -
V gene: TRBV4-2
J gene: TRBJ1-1
clone size: -
CDR3 DNA: TGTGCCAGCAGCCAAGGTTACCGGGAAAACACTGAAGCTTTCTTT
CDR3 protein: CASSQGYRENTEAFF

D gene: TRBD2
V gene: TRBV4-2
J gene: TRBJ2-3
clone size: -
CDR3 DNA: TGTGCCAGCAGCCCCCGACTAGCGGGGGGTGCAGATACGCAGTATTTT
CDR3 protein: CASSPRLAGGADTQYF

D gene: TRBD1
V gene: TRBV2
J gene: TRBJ2-2
clone size: -
CDR3 DNA: TGTGCCAGCAGTTGGACAGGGGCTAACACCGGGGAGCTGTTTTTT
CDR3 protein: CASSWTGANTGELFF

D gene: -
V gene: TRBV4-2
J gene: TRBJ1-6
clone size: few
CDR3 DNA: TGTGCCAGCAGCCAAATCAAGGAGAATTCACCCCTCCACTTT
CDR3 protein: CASSQIKENSPLHF

D gene: -
V gene: TRBV27
J gene: TRBJ1-2
clone size: -
CDR3 DNA: TGTGCCAGCAGTTGGAACCCGGAGGGCTATGGCTACACCTTC
CDR3 protein: CASSWNPEGYGYTF

D gene: TRBD1
V gene: TRBV11-2
J gene: TRBJ2-1
clone size: -
CDR3 DNA: TGTGCCAGCAGCTTAGATTTCGGACAGGGCTATAATGAGCAGTTCTTC
CDR3 protein: CASSLDFGQGYNEQFF

D gene: -
V gene: TRBV19
J gene: TRBJ2-6
clone size: -
CDR3 DNA: TGTGCCAGTAGTTGGTCGGGGTTACTCTCTGGGGCCAACGTCCTGACTTTC
CDR3 protein: CASSWSGLLSGANVLTF

D gene: -
V gene: TRBV19
J gene: TRBJ2-7
clone size: -
CDR3 DNA: TGTGCCAGTAGTGTATCGGGTGCCTCCTACGAGCAGTACTTC
CDR3 protein: CASSVSGASYEQYF

D gene: TRBD1
V gene: TRBV10-3
J gene: TRBJ2-7
clone size: few
CDR3 DNA: TGTGCCATCAGCCCGGGACAGGGGGCGCGAGAGCAGTACTTC
CDR3 protein: CAISPGQGAREQYF

D gene: -
V gene: TRBV4-1
J gene: TRBJ1-4
clone size: -
CDR3 DNA: TGCGCCAGCAGCCAAGGGCTCGCTAATGAAAAACTGTTTTTT
CDR3 protein: CASSQGLANEKLFF

D gene: -
V gene: TRBV7-8
J gene: TRBJ1-2
clone size: -
CDR3 DNA: TGTGCCAGCAGCTTTCACTGGAACTATGGCTACACCTTC
CDR3 protein: CASSFHWNYGYTF

D gene: -
V gene: TRBV9
J gene: TRBJ2-2
clone size: -
CDR3 DNA: TGTGCCAGCAACCGGGCGAACACCGGGGAGCTGTTTTTT
CDR3 protein: CASNRANTGELFF

D gene: TRBD2
V gene: TRBV11-2
J gene: TRBJ2-4
clone size: -
CDR3 DNA: TGTGCCAGCAGCTTAGCCCGGGTGGGAGGGGAAAACATTCAGTACTTC
CDR3 protein: CASSLARVGGENIQYF

D gene: TRBD1
V gene: TRBV30
J gene: TRBJ2-7
clone size: -
CDR3 DNA: TGTGCCTGGAGTGTACGAGGGACAGTGTTCTACGAGCAGTACTTC
CDR3 protein: CAWSVRGTVFYEQYF

D gene: -
V gene: TRBV5-1
J gene: TRBJ1-1
clone size: -
CDR3 DNA: TGCGCCAGCAGCTTGGCCGGGGAAACTGAAGCTTTCTTT
CDR3 protein: CASSLAGETEAFF

D gene: TRBD1
V gene: TRBV18
J gene: TRBJ1-2
clone size: -
CDR3 DNA: TGTGCCAGCTCCCCTCAGGGTGGGACAGCCGATAACTATGGCTACACCTTC
CDR3 protein: CASSPQGGTADNYGYTF